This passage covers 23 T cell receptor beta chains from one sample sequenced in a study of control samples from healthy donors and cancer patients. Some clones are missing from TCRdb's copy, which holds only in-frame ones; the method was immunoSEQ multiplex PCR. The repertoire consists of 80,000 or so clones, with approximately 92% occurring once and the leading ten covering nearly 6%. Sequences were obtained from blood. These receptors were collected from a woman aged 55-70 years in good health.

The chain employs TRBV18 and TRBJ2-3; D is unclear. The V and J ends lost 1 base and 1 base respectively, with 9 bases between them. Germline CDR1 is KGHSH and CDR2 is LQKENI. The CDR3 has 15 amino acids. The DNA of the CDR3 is TGTGCCAGCTCACCACAGGATGGGGGCACAGATACGCAGTATTTT. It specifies CASSPQDGGTDTQYF.

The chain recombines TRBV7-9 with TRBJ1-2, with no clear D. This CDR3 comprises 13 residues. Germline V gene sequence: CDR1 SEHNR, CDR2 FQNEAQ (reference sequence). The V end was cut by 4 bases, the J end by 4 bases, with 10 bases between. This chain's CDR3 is CASSSGGLYGYTF. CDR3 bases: TGTGCCAGCAGCTCAGGTGGGCTCTATGGCTACACCTTC.

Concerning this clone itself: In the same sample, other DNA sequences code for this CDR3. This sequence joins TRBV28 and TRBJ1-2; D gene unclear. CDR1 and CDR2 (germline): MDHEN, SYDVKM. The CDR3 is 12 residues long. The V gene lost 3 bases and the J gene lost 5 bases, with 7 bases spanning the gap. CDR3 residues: CASSLGGYGYTF. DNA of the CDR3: TGTGCCAGCAGTTTGGGTGGGTATGGCTACACCTTC.

The CDR3 reads CASSFPRPGLAGDNEQYF. CDR3 in DNA: TGTGCCAGCAGCTTCCCCCGACCGGGACTAGCGGGAGACAACGAGCAGTACTTC. The V gene is TRBV5-4, the J gene TRBJ2-7; 14 bases agree with TRBD2. The CDR3 is 18 residues long. Losses at the gene ends were 2 bases for V and 5 bases for J; bases not matched to a gene: 12. CDR1 and CDR2 (germline): SGHNT, YYREEE (reference sequence).

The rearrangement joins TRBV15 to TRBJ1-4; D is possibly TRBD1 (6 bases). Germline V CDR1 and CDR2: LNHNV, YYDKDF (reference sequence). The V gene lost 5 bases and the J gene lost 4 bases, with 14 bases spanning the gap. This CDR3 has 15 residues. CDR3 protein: CATSGRTADNEKLFF. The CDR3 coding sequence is TGTGCCACCAGCGGCCGGACAGCCGATAATGAAAAACTGTTTTTT.

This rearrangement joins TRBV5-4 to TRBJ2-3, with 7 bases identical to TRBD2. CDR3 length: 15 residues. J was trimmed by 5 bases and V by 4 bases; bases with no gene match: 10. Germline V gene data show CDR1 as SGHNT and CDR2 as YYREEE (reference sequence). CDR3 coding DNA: TGTGCCAGCAGCCCTGGGACTAAGCAGGGAGATACGCAGTATTTT. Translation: CASSPGTKQGDTQYF.

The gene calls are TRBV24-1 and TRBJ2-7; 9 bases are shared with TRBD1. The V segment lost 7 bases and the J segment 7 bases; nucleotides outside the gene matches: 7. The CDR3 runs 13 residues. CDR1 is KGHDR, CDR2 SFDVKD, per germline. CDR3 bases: TGTGCCACCAGCAATCCGGGACAGGGTGAGCAGTACTTC. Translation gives CATSNPGQGEQYF.

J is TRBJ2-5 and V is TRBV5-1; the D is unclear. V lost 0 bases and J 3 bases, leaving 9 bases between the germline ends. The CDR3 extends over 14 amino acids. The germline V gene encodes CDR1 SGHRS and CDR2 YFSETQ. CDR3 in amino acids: CASSLGPAEETQYF. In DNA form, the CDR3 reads TGCGCCAGCAGCTTGGGCCCCGCAGAAGAGACCCAGTACTTC.

For the CDR3, the DNA is TGTGCCACCAGACCTCCGGGACAGATTAATGAAAAACTGTTTTTT. This encodes CATRPPGQINEKLFF. The gene calls are TRBV15 and TRBJ1-4; the match to TRBD1 covers 7 bases. The trim removed 6 bases at V and 4 bases at J, leaving 8 bases unmatched. Germline V gene sequence: CDR1 LNHNV, CDR2 YYDKDF (reference sequence). The CDR3 runs 15 residues.

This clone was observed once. CDR3 nucleotides: TGTGCCAGCAGCTTAGAGGGGTTCACTGAAGCTTTCTTT. This translates into CASSLEGFTEAFF. The chain uses TRBV7-2 and TRBJ1-1, with a weak D call TRBD1 (5 bases). V shed 1 base and J shed 4 bases, with 7 bases lying between them. The CDR3 spans 13 residues. The germline V gene has CDR1 SGHTA and CDR2 FQGNSA.

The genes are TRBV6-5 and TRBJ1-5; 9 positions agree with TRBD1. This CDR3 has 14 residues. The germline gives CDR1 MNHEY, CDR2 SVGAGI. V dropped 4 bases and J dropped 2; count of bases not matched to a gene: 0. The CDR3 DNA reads TGTGCCAGCAGTTGGGACAGGGGCAATCAGCCCCAGCATTTT. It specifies CASSWDRGNQPQHF.

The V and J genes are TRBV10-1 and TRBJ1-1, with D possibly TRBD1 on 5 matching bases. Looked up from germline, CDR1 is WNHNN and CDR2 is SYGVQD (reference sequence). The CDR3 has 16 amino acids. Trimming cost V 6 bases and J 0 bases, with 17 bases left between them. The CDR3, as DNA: TGCGCCAGCAGGGGAACAGGACGGACCTTGAACACTGAAGCTTTCTTT. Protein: CASRGTGRTLNTEAFF.

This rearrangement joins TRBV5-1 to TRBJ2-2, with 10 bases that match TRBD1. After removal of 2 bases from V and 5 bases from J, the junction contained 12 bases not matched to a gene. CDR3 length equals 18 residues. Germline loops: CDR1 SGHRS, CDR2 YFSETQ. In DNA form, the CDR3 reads TGCGCCAGCAGCTTAAACTTTGCCGGACAGGGGGATACCGGGGAGCTGTTTTTT. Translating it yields CASSLNFAGQGDTGELFF.

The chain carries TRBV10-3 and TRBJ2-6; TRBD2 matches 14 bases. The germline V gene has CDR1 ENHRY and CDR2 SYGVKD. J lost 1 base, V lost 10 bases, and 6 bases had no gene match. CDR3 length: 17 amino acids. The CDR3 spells CATSGLAGGSGANVLTF. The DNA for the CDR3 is TGTGCCACCTCAGGACTAGCGGGAGGATCTGGGGCCAACGTCCTGACTTTC.

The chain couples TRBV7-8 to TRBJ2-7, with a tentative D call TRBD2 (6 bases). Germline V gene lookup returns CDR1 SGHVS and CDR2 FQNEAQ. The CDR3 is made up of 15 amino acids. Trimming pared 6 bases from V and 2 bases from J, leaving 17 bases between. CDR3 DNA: TGTGCCAGCAGGACCCGGGACTCCGGCACCTACGAGCAGTACTTC. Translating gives CASRTRDSGTYEQYF. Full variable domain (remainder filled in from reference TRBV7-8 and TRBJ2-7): GAGVSQSPRYKVAKRGQDVALRCDPISGHVSLFWYQQALGQGPEFLTYFQNEAQLDKSGLPSDRFFAERPEGSVSTLKIQRTQQEDSAVYLCASRTRDSGTYEQYFGPGTRLTVT.

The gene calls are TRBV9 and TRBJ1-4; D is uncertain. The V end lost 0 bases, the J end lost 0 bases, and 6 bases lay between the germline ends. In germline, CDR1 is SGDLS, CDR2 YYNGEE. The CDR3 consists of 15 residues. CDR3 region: CASSVGPATNEKLFF. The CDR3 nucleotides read TGTGCCAGCAGCGTAGGCCCAGCAACTAATGAAAAACTGTTTTTT.

Written as DNA, the CDR3 is TGTGCCAGCAGCTTGGTACATGGCTCGAACTCTAAGGAGCAGTACTTC. Translation gives CASSLVHGSNSKEQYF. V gene TRBV5-5 combines with J gene TRBJ2-7, with D unresolved. CDR1 SGHKS and CDR2 YYEKEE come from the germline V gene (reference sequence). V was cut by 0 bases and J by 7 bases, with 20 bases left in between. The CDR3 covers 16 residues. Full variable domain (outside the CDR3, taken from reference TRBV5-5 and TRBJ2-7): DAGVTQSPTHLIKTRGQQVTLRCSPISGHKSVSWYQQVLGQGPQFIFQYYEKEERGRGNFPDRFSARQFPNYSSELNVNALLLGDSALYLCASSLVHGSNSKEQYFGPGTRLTVT.

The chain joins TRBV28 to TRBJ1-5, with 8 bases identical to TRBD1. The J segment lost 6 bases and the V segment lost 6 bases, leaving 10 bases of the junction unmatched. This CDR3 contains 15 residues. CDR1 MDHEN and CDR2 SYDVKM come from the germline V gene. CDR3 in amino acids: CASRLDRENSQPQHF. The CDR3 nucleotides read TGTGCCAGCAGGCTGGACAGGGAGAATAGTCAGCCCCAGCATTTT.

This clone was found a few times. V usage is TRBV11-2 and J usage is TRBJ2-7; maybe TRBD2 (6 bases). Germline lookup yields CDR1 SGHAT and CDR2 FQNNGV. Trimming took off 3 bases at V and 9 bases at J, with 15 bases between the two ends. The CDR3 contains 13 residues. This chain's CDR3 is CASSLEAGSGQYF. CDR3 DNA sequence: TGTGCCAGCAGCTTGGAGGCGGGGTCGGGGCAGTACTTC.

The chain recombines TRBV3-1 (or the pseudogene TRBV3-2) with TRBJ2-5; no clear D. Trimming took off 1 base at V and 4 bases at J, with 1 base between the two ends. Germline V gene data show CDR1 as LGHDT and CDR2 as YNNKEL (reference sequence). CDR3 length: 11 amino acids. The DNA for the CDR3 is TGTGCCAGCAGCCAAGCAGAGACCCAGTACTTC. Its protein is CASSQAETQYF.

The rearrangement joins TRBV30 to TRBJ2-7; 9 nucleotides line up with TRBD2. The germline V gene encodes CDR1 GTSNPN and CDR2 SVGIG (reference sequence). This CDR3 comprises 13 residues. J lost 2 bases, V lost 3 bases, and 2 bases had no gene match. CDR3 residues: CAWRPSGTYEQYF. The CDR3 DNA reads TGTGCCTGGAGACCTAGCGGGACCTACGAGCAGTACTTC. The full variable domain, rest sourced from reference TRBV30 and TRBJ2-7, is SQTIHQWPATLVQPVGSPLSLECTVEGTSNPNLYWYRQAAGRGLQLLFYSVGIGQISSEVPQNLSASRPQDRQFILSSKKLLLSDSGFYLCAWRPSGTYEQYFGPGTRLTVT.

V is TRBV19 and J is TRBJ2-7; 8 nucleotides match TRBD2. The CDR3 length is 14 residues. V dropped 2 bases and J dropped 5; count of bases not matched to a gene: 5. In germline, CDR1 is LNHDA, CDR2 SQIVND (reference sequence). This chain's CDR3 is CASSITGTSNEQYF. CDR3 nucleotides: TGTGCCAGTAGTATAACCGGGACTAGTAACGAGCAGTACTTC.

The CDR3, as DNA: TGTGCCAGCAGCACCCGACAGGTTCCCTATGGCTACACCTTC. It yields the protein CASSTRQVPYGYTF. This chain joins TRBV21-1 and TRBJ1-2; no DNA check was done on the table's D call, TRBD1. TRBV21-1 is tagged as a pseudogene. The CDR3 sequence is 14 residues long.